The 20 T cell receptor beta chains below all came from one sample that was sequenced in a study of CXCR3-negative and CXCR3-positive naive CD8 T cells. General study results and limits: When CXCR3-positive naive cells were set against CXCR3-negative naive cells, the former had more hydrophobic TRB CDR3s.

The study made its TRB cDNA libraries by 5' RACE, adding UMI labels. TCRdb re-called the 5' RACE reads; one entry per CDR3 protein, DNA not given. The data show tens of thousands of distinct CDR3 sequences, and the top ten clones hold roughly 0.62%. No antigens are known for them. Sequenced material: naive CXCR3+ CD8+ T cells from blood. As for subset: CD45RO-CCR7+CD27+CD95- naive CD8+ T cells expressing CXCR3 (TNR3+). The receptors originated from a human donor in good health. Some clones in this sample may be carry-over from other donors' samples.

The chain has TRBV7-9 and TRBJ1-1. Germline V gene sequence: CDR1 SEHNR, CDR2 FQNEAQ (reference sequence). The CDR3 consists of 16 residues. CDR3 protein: CASSPRGSVSSPEAFF.

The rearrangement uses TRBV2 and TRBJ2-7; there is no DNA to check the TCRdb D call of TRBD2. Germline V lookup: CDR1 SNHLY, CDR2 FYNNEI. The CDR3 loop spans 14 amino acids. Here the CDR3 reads CATARTPSKGEQYF.

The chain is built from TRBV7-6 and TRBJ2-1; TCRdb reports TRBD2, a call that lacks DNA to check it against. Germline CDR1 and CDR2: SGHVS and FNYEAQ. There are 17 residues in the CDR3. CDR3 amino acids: CASSLAWGSSEGNEQFF.

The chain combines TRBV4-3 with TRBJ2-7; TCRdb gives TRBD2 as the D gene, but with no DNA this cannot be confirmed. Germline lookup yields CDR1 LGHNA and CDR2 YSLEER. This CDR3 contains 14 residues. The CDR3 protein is CASSPGLLSYEQYF.

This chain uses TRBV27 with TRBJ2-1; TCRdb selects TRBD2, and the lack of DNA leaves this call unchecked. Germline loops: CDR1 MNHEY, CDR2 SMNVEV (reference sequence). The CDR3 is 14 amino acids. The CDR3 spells CASSPGGAFNEQFF.

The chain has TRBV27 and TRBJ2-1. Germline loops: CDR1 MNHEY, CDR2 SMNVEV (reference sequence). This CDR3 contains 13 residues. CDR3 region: CASSYAVGFEQFF.

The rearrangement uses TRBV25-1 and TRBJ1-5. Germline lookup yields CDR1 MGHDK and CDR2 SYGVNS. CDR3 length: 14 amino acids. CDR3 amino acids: CASSDMDEGQPQHF. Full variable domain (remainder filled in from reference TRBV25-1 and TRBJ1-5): EADIYQTPRYLVIGTGKKITLECSQTMGHDKMYWYQQDPGMELHLIHYSYGVNSTEKGDLSSESTVSRIRTEHFPLTLESARPSHTSQYLCASSDMDEGQPQHFGDGTRLSIL.

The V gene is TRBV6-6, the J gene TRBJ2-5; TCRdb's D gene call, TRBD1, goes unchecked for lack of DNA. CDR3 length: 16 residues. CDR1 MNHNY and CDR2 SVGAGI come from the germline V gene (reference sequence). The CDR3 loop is CASRTRTGGGQETQYF.

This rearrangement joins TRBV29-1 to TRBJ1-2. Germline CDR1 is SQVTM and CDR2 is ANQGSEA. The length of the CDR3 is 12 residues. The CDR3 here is CSVEQNNYGYTF.

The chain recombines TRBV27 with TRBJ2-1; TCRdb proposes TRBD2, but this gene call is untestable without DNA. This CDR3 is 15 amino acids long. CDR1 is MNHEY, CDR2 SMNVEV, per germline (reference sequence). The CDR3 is CASSLGTRGSNEQFF.

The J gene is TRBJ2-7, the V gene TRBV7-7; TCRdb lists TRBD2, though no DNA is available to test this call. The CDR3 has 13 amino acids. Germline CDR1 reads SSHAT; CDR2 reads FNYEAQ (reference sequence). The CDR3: CASSTGTSGEQYF.

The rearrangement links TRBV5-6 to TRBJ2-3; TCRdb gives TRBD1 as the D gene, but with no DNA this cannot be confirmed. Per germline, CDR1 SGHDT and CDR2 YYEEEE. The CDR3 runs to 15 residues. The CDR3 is CASSLQVGSPDTQYF.

The CDR3 loop reads CSVEYRVDEQFF. The chain joins TRBV29-1 to TRBJ2-1; as DNA is missing, the TRBD1 call by TCRdb cannot be tested. Germline CDR1 is SQVTM and CDR2 is ANQGSEA. This CDR3 is 12 amino acids long.

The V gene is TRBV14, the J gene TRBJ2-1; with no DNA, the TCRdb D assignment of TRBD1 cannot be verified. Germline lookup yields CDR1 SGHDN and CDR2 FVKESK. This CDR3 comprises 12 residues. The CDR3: CASSQDRTGPFF.

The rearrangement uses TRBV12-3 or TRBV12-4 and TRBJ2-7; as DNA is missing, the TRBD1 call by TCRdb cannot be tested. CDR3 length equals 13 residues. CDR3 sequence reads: CASSLQGGSEQYF.

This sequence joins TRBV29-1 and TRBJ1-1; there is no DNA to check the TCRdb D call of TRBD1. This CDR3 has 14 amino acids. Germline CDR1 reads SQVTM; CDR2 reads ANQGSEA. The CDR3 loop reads CSVEGGAGNTEAFF.

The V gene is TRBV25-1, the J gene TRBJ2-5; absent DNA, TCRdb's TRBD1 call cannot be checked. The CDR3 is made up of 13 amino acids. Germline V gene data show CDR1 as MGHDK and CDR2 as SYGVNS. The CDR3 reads CASRTGGTETQYF.

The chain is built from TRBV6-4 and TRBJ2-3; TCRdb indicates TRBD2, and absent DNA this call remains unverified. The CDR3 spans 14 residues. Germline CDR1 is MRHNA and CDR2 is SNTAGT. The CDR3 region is CASSGTSRPDTQYF.

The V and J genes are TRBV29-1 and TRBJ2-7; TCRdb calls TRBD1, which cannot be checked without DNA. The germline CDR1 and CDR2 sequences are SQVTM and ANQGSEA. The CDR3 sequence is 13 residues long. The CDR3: CSVAGTGEYEQYF.

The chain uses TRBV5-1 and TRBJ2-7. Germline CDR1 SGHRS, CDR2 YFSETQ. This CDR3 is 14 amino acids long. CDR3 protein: CASSLDRPAYEQYF. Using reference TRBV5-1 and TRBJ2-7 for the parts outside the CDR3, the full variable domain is KAGVTQTPRYLIKTRGQQVTLSCSPISGHRSVSWYQQTPGQGLQFLFEYFSETQRNKGNFPGRFSGRQFSNSRSEMNVSTLELGDSALYLCASSLDRPAYEQYFGPGTRLTVT.